These 15 T cell receptor beta chains came from one sample sequenced in a study of T cell changes during pregnancy in multiple sclerosis. Here immunoSEQ multiplex PCR was the method, and the copy in TCRdb shows in-frame clones only, minus some. The table records around 43,000 clones, around 93% of them present only once. The input for sequencing was CD8+ T cells from peripheral blood mononuclear cells, taken after pregnancy. The receptors originated from a female donor with multiple sclerosis, enrolled in a pregnancy study.

The chain links TRBV5-6 to TRBJ2-7; possibly TRBD1 for D (5 bases). The CDR3 length is 14 residues. Germline lookup yields CDR1 SGHDT and CDR2 YYEEEE. V dropped 1 base and J dropped 2 bases, with 10 bases sitting between them. The CDR3 sequence is CASSLWGRPYEQYF. The CDR3 coding sequence is TGTGCCAGCAGCTTGTGGGGCAGACCCTACGAGCAGTACTTC.

V and J are TRBV28 and TRBJ2-6, with TRBD2 matching 7 bases. Trimming at V came to 3 bases and at J to 0 bases, leaving 8 bases not matched to a gene. This CDR3 has 18 residues. Germline V gene lookup returns CDR1 MDHEN and CDR2 SYDVKM. CDR3 DNA: TGTGCCAGCAGTTTTTCCCCCAGGGAGGGCTCTGGGGCCAACGTCCTGACTTTC. Protein product: CASSFSPREGSGANVLTF. The full variable domain, its missing parts supplied by reference TRBV28 and TRBJ2-6, is DVKVTQSSRYLVKRTGEKVFLECVQDMDHENMFWYRQDPGLGLRLIYFSYDVKMKEKGDIPEGYSVSREKKERFSLILESASTNQTSMYLCASSFSPREGSGANVLTFGAGSRLTVL.

This chain joins TRBV6-5 and TRBJ2-1; a possible D gene is TRBD1 (6 bases). Per the germline V gene, CDR1 is MNHEY and CDR2 is SVGAGI. The CDR3 has 13 residues. The V gene lost 6 bases and the J gene lost 5 bases, with 11 bases spanning the gap. CDR3 bases: TGTGCCAGCAGCTTAGGACAGAACAATGAGCAGTTCTTC. It codes for CASSLGQNNEQFF.

V gene TRBV19 combines with J gene TRBJ2-7; D call uncertain. This CDR3 spans 13 amino acids. Trimming cost V 0 bases and J 1 base, with 4 bases left between them. The germline CDR1 and CDR2 sequences are LNHDA and SQIVND (reference sequence). CDR3 sequence: CASSIETSYEQYF. The CDR3 region has the DNA TGTGCCAGTAGTATAGAGACATCCTACGAGCAGTACTTC.

J is TRBJ2-2 and V is TRBV9; 13 nucleotides agree with TRBD2. CDR1 SGDLS and CDR2 YYNGEE come from the germline V gene. This CDR3 has 17 amino acids. V lost 2 bases and J lost 4; bases outside the gene matches: 5. CDR3 region: CASSVGLAGASTGELFF. CDR3 bases: TGTGCCAGCAGCGTCGGACTAGCGGGAGCTAGCACCGGGGAGCTGTTTTTT.

This clone was found once. The genes are TRBV29-1 and TRBJ1-4; D might be TRBD1 (5 bases). From germline, CDR1 is SQVTM and CDR2 ANQGSEA. The CDR3 extends over 13 amino acids. The V end lost 2 bases, the J end lost 6 bases, and 10 bases lay between the germline ends. The CDR3 sequence is CSVETETDEKLFF. In nucleotides, the CDR3 is TGCAGCGTTGAAACCGAGACAGATGAAAAACTGTTTTTT.

This chain uses TRBV5-1 with TRBJ1-2, with no clear D. Trimming shortened V by 0 bases and J by 10 bases, and 13 bases separated the two germline ends. The CDR3 spans 13 residues. Germline CDR1 is SGHRS and CDR2 is YFSETQ. The CDR3 is CASSLGGRGDYTF. The CDR3 coding sequence is TGCGCCAGCAGCTTGGGTGGGCGGGGTGACTACACCTTC.

The chain couples TRBV30 to TRBJ2-7; 12 bases align to TRBD2. The V gene end was trimmed by 0 bases and the J gene end by 3 bases; junction bases not matched to a gene: 12. This CDR3 has 18 amino acids. Germline assignment: CDR1 GTSNPN and CDR2 SVGIG (reference sequence). As DNA, the CDR3 is TGTGCCTGGAGTGTACAACTAGCGGGAGGCCCAATAAACTACGAGCAGTACTTC. This gives the protein CAWSVQLAGGPINYEQYF.

The V gene is TRBV28, the J gene TRBJ2-7, with TRBD1 identical over 8 bases. CDR1 MDHEN and CDR2 SYDVKM come from the germline V gene. J was trimmed by 7 bases and V by 1 base; bases with no gene match: 9. The CDR3 covers 15 residues. CDR3 nucleotides: TGTGCCAGCAGTTTATACCAGGGGGCGCTTCCTGAGCAGTACTTC. It specifies CASSLYQGALPEQYF.

CDR3 DNA sequence: TGCGCCAGCAGCCAAGAATTAGGGACATATAATTCACCCCTCCACTTT. Encoded protein: CASSQELGTYNSPLHF. The chain couples TRBV4-3 to TRBJ1-6; D might be TRBD1 (6 bases). Germline CDR1 is LGHNA and CDR2 is YSLEER. Deletions cut 0 bases from V and 4 bases from J, with 10 bases between. This CDR3 is 16 amino acids long.

This chain joins TRBV5-4 and TRBJ1-1; D may be TRBD1 (5 bases). This CDR3 has 17 residues. Germline-derived CDR1 and CDR2 are SGHNT and YYREEE (reference sequence). V dropped 0 bases and J dropped 3 bases, with 18 bases sitting between them. CDR3 nucleotide sequence: TGTGCCAGCAGCTTGGGGGAGGGGCTGGGGGGGGACACTGAAGCTTTCTTT. Translated: CASSLGEGLGGDTEAFF.

The gene calls are TRBV5-5 and TRBJ1-2, with 9 bases aligning to TRBD1. With 4 bases clipped from V and 1 base from J, the junction kept 14 bases outside the gene matches. The CDR3 spans 18 residues. Germline values: CDR1 SGHKS, CDR2 YYEKEE (reference sequence). Written as DNA, the CDR3 is TGTGCCAGCAGCCTCACACCGGGACAGGGACTTGGTAACTATGGCTACACCTTC. It specifies CASSLTPGQGLGNYGYTF.

J is TRBJ2-2 and V is TRBV11-2; a possible D gene is TRBD1 (6 bases). In germline, CDR1 is SGHAT, CDR2 FQNNGV. CDR3 size: 17 residues. V was clipped by 2 bases and J by 0 bases, with 13 bases between them. In DNA, the CDR3 is TGTGCCAGCAGCTTAAGGTTCAGGGACACGAACACCGGGGAGCTGTTTTTT. Residues: CASSLRFRDTNTGELFF.

The V call is TRBV11-2, the J call TRBJ2-7, with 8 positions matching TRBD1. CDR3 length: 14 residues. V lost 5 bases to trimming and J lost 4 bases; unmatched junction nucleotides: 7. The germline V gene encodes CDR1 SGHAT and CDR2 FQNNGV. The CDR3 protein is CASSPGTGLYEQYF. CDR3 DNA sequence: TGTGCCAGCAGCCCCGGGACAGGTCTATACGAGCAGTACTTC. The whole variable domain, remainder taken from reference TRBV11-2 and TRBJ2-7, is EAGVAQSPRYKIIEKRQSVAFWCNPISGHATLYWYQQILGQGPKLLIQFQNNGVVDDSQLPKDRFSAERLKGVDSTLKIQPAKLEDSAVYLCASSPGTGLYEQYFGPGTRLTVT.

The V gene is TRBV10-3, the J gene TRBJ2-1, with 11 bases that match TRBD2. The germline CDR1 and CDR2 sequences are ENHRY and SYGVKD. This CDR3 is built from 18 residues. The junction had 10 bases not matched to a gene; V was cut back by 2 bases and J by 4 bases. CDR3 sequence (DNA): TGTGCCATCAGTGAGGATTTTGGGACTAGCGGATATTACAATGAGCAGTTCTTC. It codes for CAISEDFGTSGYYNEQFF.